This passage covers 19 T cell receptor beta chains from one sample sequenced in a study of CD8 T cells in ankylosing spondylitis. TCRdb analysed the 5' RACE reads with MiXCR anew, one entry per CDR3 protein. The sample records under 250,000 distinct CDR3 sequences, 8.2% being singletons. Source material: blood, either unsorted or a sorted T cell fraction (not recorded which). The source of these receptors is a female donor with ankylosing spondylitis or in good health (not recorded which).

Concerning this clonotype itself: Possible read error: a much larger clone is one base away. V and J are TRBV15 and TRBJ2-2; TRBD1 or TRBD2 may be the D gene (5 bases each). Germline loops: CDR1 LNHNV, CDR2 YYDKDF (reference sequence). CDR3 length: 16 amino acids. Written as DNA, the CDR3 is TGTACCACCAGCAGAGATCGGGGCAGTCTCACCGGGGAGCTGTTTTTT. Its translation is CTTSRDRGSLTGELFF.

This clonotype was counted many times. The chain recombines TRBV20-1 with TRBJ1-1, with a weak D call TRBD1 (6 bases). The germline CDR1 and CDR2 sequences are DFQATT and SNEGSKA (reference sequence). Trimming pared 0 bases from V and 1 base from J, leaving 12 bases between. The CDR3 is made up of 15 amino acids. CDR3 sequence (DNA): TGCAGTGCTAGAGATCGGAGGGGGTGGAACACTGAAGCTTTCTTT. Translating gives CSARDRRGWNTEAFF.

Worth noting for this clonotype: A much larger clone lies one base from this, so it may be a read error. The chain has TRBV6-1 and TRBJ2-1; TRBD2 is a possible D gene (5 bases). CDR1 and CDR2 from the germline V gene are MNHNS and SASEGT. The CDR3 totals 14 residues. The CDR3 sequence: CVSSAPFPRDEQFF. In nucleotides, the CDR3 is TGTGTCAGCAGTGCCCCCTTTCCGCGGGATGAGCAGTTCTTC.

The sample holds many counts of this clonotype. J is TRBJ2-1 and V is TRBV2, with no clear D. V lost 10 bases and J lost 2, with 6 bases in between. Germline CDR1 SNHLY, CDR2 FYNNEI. This CDR3 has 11 residues. The CDR3 sequence is CATRPYNEQFF. CDR3 bases: TGTGCCACGCGTCCCTACAATGAGCAGTTCTTC.

The V and J genes are TRBV6-1 and TRBJ1-2; 10 bases match TRBD1. Germline CDR1 and CDR2: MNHNS and SASEGT. Unmatched junction bases numbered 7, after V lost 7 bases and J lost 8 bases. The CDR3 contains 13 residues. CDR3: CASNRQGAKGYTF. DNA of the CDR3: TGTGCCAGCAATCGACAGGGGGCTAAGGGCTACACCTTC.

This clonotype came up a few times. The genes are TRBV7-2 and TRBJ1-2; D perhaps matches TRBD1 (5 bases). The germline CDR1 and CDR2 sequences are SGHTA and FQGNSA. This CDR3 contains 16 residues. V gave up 0 bases and J gave up 0 bases, with 11 bases separating them. CDR3 loop: CASSLAPGRTNYGYTF. CDR3 in DNA: TGTGCCAGCAGCTTAGCCCCGGGACGAACTAACTATGGCTACACCTTC.

This clonotype appeared many times. The rearrangement uses TRBV5-1 and TRBJ2-7, with 7 bases that match TRBD1. The CDR3 is 15 residues long. V shed 4 bases and J 2 bases; nucleotides not matched to a gene: 9. The germline V gene encodes CDR1 SGHRS and CDR2 YFSETQ. CDR3 sequence (DNA): TGCGCCAGCAGCATCGGGACAGTCTTGGCCTACGAGCAGTACTTC. It yields the protein CASSIGTVLAYEQYF.

This clonotype was seen ten or more times. The V gene is TRBV6-2 or TRBV6-3, the J gene TRBJ1-1, with no clear D. The CDR3 has 15 residues. V was trimmed by 0 bases and J by 0 bases, leaving 8 bases between them. CDR1 and CDR2 from the germline V gene are MNHEY and SVGEGT. CDR3 sequence reads: CASSYSVQMNTEAFF. CDR3 coding DNA: TGTGCCAGCAGTTACTCCGTTCAGATGAACACTGAAGCTTTCTTT.

The gene calls are TRBV5-4 and TRBJ1-1; a weak D match, TRBD1 (6 bases). Trimming cost V 1 base and J 0 bases, with 16 bases left between them. Germline V gene lookup returns CDR1 SGHNT and CDR2 YYREEE (reference sequence). The CDR3 runs to 17 residues. The DNA of the CDR3 is TGTGCCAGCAGCTTGATCGGGACACGCATAATGAACACTGAAGCTTTCTTT. This gives the protein CASSLIGTRIMNTEAFF.

This clonotype was seen at least ten times. The V and J genes are TRBV5-5 and TRBJ1-5; maybe TRBD1 (6 bases). CDR1 is SGHKS and CDR2 is YYEKEE in the germline V gene (reference sequence). CDR3 length: 16 amino acids. V was pared by 3 bases and J by 3 bases, with 16 bases between. The CDR3 is CASSSTGYAPNQPQHF. The CDR3, as DNA: TGTGCCAGCAGCTCCACAGGGTATGCCCCCAATCAGCCCCAGCATTTT.

The count of this clonotype is one. Possible read error: a much larger clone is one base away. CDR3 protein: CASSYVRDRGTGAFF. CDR3 DNA: TGTGCCAGCAGTTACGTCCGGGACAGGGGAACAGGAGCTTTCTTT. V and J are TRBV6-6 and TRBJ1-1; 10 bases agree with TRBD1. This CDR3 is built from 15 residues. J gave up 10 bases and V 2 bases, and 10 bases lay outside the gene matches. Germline CDR1 is MNHNY and CDR2 is SVGAGI (reference sequence).

This clonotype has at least ten counts. CDR3 residues: CASSFRDKGYEQFF. The DNA of the CDR3 is TGCGCCAGCAGCTTCCGGGACAAGGGGTATGAGCAGTTCTTC. The rearrangement uses TRBV5-1 and TRBJ2-1; tentatively, D is TRBD1 (6 bases). Germline CDR1 SGHRS, CDR2 YFSETQ. V was cut by 2 bases and J by 8 bases, with 14 bases left in between. The CDR3 covers 14 residues.

The gene calls are TRBV7-6 and TRBJ2-7, with D perhaps TRBD2 (5 bases). The CDR3 covers 15 residues. V was clipped by 2 bases and J by 4 bases, with 15 bases between them. The germline V gene encodes CDR1 SGHVS and CDR2 FNYEAQ. CDR3 in amino acids: CASSLSSGNAYEQYF. CDR3 nucleotides: TGTGCCAGCAGCTTATCCTCCGGGAATGCTTACGAGCAGTACTTC.

This chain connects TRBV9 to TRBJ2-6; D call uncertain. This CDR3 contains 14 residues. Germline CDR1 SGDLS, CDR2 YYNGEE. Trimming removed 3 bases at V and 4 bases at J, with 8 bases between. The CDR3 DNA is TGTGCCAGCAGCGAGTCCTGGGGGGCCAACGTCCTGACTTTC. Translation gives CASSESWGANVLTF. Supplemented by reference TRBV9 and TRBJ2-6, the full variable domain reads DSGVTQTPKHLITATGQRVTLRCSPRSGDLSVYWYQQSLDQGLQFLIQYYNGEERAKGNILERFSAQQFPDLHSELNLSSLELGDSALYFCASSESWGANVLTFGAGSRLTVL.

This clonotype was observed many times. The chain is built from TRBV29-1 and TRBJ1-1; no clear D gene. Trimming cost V 4 bases and J 8 bases, with 5 bases left between them. The CDR3 loop spans 9 amino acids. Germline V gene sequence: CDR1 SQVTM, CDR2 ANQGSEA. For the CDR3, the DNA is TGCAGCGTTGGTTCCGAAGCTTTCTTT. Translated: CSVGSEAFF.

This clonotype was seen ten or more times. This rearrangement joins TRBV9 to TRBJ2-3; D is ambiguous. Trimming stripped 3 bases from V and 5 bases from J, with 10 bases between. The germline CDR1 and CDR2 sequences are SGDLS and YYNGEE. This CDR3 spans 13 amino acids. CDR3 protein: CASSGTSKDTQYF. The CDR3 region has the DNA TGTGCCAGCAGCGGGACGAGTAAAGATACGCAGTATTTT.

This clonotype showed up many times. This rearrangement joins TRBV7-8 to TRBJ2-3, with D tentatively TRBD1 (6 bases). The V end lost 5 bases, the J end lost 7 bases, and 10 bases lay between the germline ends. The germline V gene has CDR1 SGHVS and CDR2 FQNEAQ. This CDR3 contains 12 residues. The CDR3 DNA is TGTGCCAGCAGCACGCAGGGGAATACGCAGTATTTT. Translated: CASSTQGNTQYF.

This clonotype was counted only a few times. The V and J genes are TRBV28 and TRBJ2-5; TRBD1 agrees at 9 bases. The CDR3 is 16 amino acids. V was pared by 2 bases and J by 3 bases, with 7 bases of the junction left unmatched. The V gene's germline CDR1 is MDHEN and CDR2 SYDVKM. This CDR3 reads CASSLPEGQGKETQYF. The DNA for the CDR3 is TGTGCCAGCAGTTTACCGGAGGGACAGGGTAAAGAGACCCAGTACTTC. The variable domain in full, completed from reference TRBV28 and TRBJ2-5, reads DVKVTQSSRYLVKRTGEKVFLECVQDMDHENMFWYRQDPGLGLRLIYFSYDVKMKEKGDIPEGYSVSREKKERFSLILESASTNQTSMYLCASSLPEGQGKETQYFGPGTRLLVL.

On this clonotype: A read error may be the cause here, since a much bigger clone is one base away. The gene calls are TRBV6-2 or TRBV6-3 and TRBJ1-2; tentatively, D is TRBD1 (5 bases). The CDR3 has 12 amino acids. V was cut by 6 bases and J by 10 bases, with 15 bases left in between. In germline, CDR1 is MNHEY, CDR2 SVGEGT. The CDR3 protein is CASRTGGRDYTF. CDR3 coding DNA: TGTGCCAGCAGGACGGGGGGTCGCGACTACACCTTC.